This T cell receptor (beta chain) was sequenced in a study of identical twins (dated by TCRdb to the mid-2010s). Broadly, across the study: To test whether fetal clonotypes persist, this study deep-sequenced TCR alpha and beta repertoires from monozygotic twins, from unrelated adults of various ages, and from cord blood. To rule out contamination, the twin experiments were replicated at different times with different library preparation protocols.

This clonotype has only a few counts. Its antigen specificity is not known. No much larger clone exists at a distance of one base, and base qualities are not known. Every donor was a healthy Caucasian. Three unrelated non-twin adults were also sequenced: a male aged 18 to 30, a male aged 50 to 60 and a female aged 50 to 60. Using Miltenyi CD45RO+ enrichment and human naive T-cell isolation kits, memory (CD45RO+) and naive T cells were isolated from PBMC. Reading the germline V gene (reference sequence) gives CDR1 MNHNY and CDR2 SVGAGI. V gives up 3 bases and J gives up 5 bases, and the segment between their germline ends measures 7 bases. The CDR3, cysteine through phenylalanine, is 12 amino acids long. Kept here is only the CDR3 DNA, which spans 36 bases and is read in frame from base 1. To prepare the library, 5' RACE was applied. TCRdb names Illumina HiSeq 2000 as the instrument used. Template switching added a universal primer binding site, and the final cDNA carried a unique molecular identifier that allowed TCR cDNA molecules to be counted accurately. Specific primers in the conserved constant-segment region were used to synthesize first-strand cDNA for TCR alpha and beta chains. To control for contamination, every cDNA library was double barcoded, receiving both a SMART-Mk sample barcode and Illumina barcodes. Two successive PCR steps introduced TruSeq adapter sequences along with Illumina sample barcodes. The Illumina HiSeq platform was used with custom primers to sequence TCR alpha and beta cDNA libraries. Concerning the study's data processing: MiGEC was used to process raw reads and extract unique molecular identifiers, and MiXCR was used to find CDR3 positions. Recombination models were inferred per individual with the repgenHMM and IGoR tools using an EM algorithm. Shared clonotypes were analyzed with the tcR package in R, and sharing was normalized by the product of cloneset sizes. To study raw recombination without the effects of thymic and clonal selection, out-of-frame nonproductive sequences were analyzed. Using fastp at Q25 and MiXCR, TCRdb reprocessed the public reads and kept productive beta chains. Each entry is one CDR3 protein sequence, shown with its most common DNA and genes. These V and J calls originate from TCRdb's pipeline instead of the authors' own analysis. The sample records some 710,000 distinct CDR3 sequences, 5.5% to 6.5% of which are singletons. The top ten hold around 1.9% of the sample.

Overall study outcomes, separate from this receptor: In monozygotic twins, out-of-frame TCR alpha sharing was systematically underestimated by recombination models, although the models agreed with sharing between unrelated individuals. Conclusions relied on cross-sectional statistical analysis, since the same donors could not be followed over many years. Fewer insertions were carried by abundant cord blood beta clonotypes; a weaker similar trend was observed in young adult naive repertoires, while no such trend was observed in memory repertoires. Compared with coincidental sharing between unrelated individuals, an excess of low generation-probability sequences was observed among out-of-frame TCR alpha sequences shared between twins. Zero-insertion analyses could be partly confounded by invariant T cells such as MAIT and iNKT, although diverse VJ usage argued against such confounding for most clonotypes. A weaker excess of twin sharing was found in beta out-of-frame sequences because the signal-to-noise ratio was lowered by fewer shared sequences.

This clonotype was sampled from a man between 18 and 35 years old in good health. Material: naive T cells sorted from blood. In the paper's terms, the cell subset or site label means: cells isolated with a human naive T-cell isolation kit. The chain links TRBV6-6 with TRBJ1-2; no D gene call is confident. The CDR3 amino acid sequence is: CASSYGEYGYTF. The DNA sequence is as follows: TGTGCCAGCAGTTATGGAGAGTATGGCTACACCTTC.